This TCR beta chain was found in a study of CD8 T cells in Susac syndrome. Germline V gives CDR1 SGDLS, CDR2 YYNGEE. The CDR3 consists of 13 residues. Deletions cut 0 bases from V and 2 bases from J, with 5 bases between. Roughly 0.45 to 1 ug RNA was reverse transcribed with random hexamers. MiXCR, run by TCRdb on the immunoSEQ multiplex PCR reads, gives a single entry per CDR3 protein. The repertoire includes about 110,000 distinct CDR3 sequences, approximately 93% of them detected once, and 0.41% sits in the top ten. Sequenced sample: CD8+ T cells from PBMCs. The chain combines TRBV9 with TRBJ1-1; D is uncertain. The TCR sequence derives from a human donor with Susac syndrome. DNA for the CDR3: TGTGCCAGCAGCGTAGTGGATAACACTGAAGCTTTCTTT. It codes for CASSVVDNTEAFF.